This TCR beta chain was sequenced for a study of shared clonotypes between healthy human individuals. V trimming: 5 bases; J trimming: 0 bases; junction bases outside the gene matches: 4. Looked up from germline, CDR1 is MNHEY and CDR2 is SMNVEV (reference sequence). This CDR3 has 14 amino acids. Here immunoSEQ multiplex PCR was the method, and the copy in TCRdb shows in-frame clones only, minus some. The sample has some 2,500,000 clones; roughly 93% are singletons. This chain uses TRBV27 with TRBJ2-7, with 7 bases lining up with TRBD2. This clonotype was obtained from a man younger than 35 in good health. Some clones in this sample may be carry-over from other donors' samples. Sequenced: naive CD4+ T cells from PBMCs. The subset: CD45RA+ positively selected. CDR3 loop: CASSPRDYSYEQYF. CDR3 coding DNA: TGTGCCAGCAGTCCGAGGGACTACTCCTACGAGCAGTACTTC.